Below, 16 T cell receptor beta chains from the same sample are listed, as sequenced in a study of blood T cell repertoires in COVID-19. This table comes from immunoSEQ multiplex PCR, and its TCRdb copy is limited to in-frame clones, with some not included. The table includes around 100,000 clones, 85% to 90% detected once. The sequenced sample consisted of peripheral blood. These receptors came from a man between 50 and 59 years old with acute or convalescent COVID-19.

The rearrangement joins TRBV24-1 to TRBJ2-7, with a tentative D call TRBD1 (5 bases). CDR3 length: 14 amino acids. V shed 2 bases and J shed 2 bases, with 9 bases lying between them. Germline loops: CDR1 KGHDR, CDR2 SFDVKD. The CDR3 DNA sequence: TGTGCCACCAGTGATTCCAGGGCGGCCTACGAGCAGTACTTC. It is translated as CATSDSRAAYEQYF.

J is TRBJ1-2 and V is TRBV28; weak D call: TRBD1 (6 bases). Germline assignment: CDR1 MDHEN and CDR2 SYDVKM. V was clipped by 1 base and J by 6 bases, with 21 bases between them. The CDR3 runs to 17 residues. The CDR3 bases are TGTGCCAGCAGTTTATTGTCATTGAGGGGGAGAAGGAATGGCTACACCTTC. Encoded protein: CASSLLSLRGRRNGYTF.

The chain has TRBV19 and TRBJ1-4; D remains ambiguous. The CDR3 is made up of 12 amino acids. Germline CDR1 LNHDA, CDR2 SQIVND (reference sequence). V was pared by 3 bases and J by 10 bases, with 9 bases between. CDR3 in DNA: TGTGCCAGTAGTATGGTCAGCGCAAAACTGTTTTTT. It translates to CASSMVSAKLFF.

The V call is TRBV2, the J call TRBJ1-1; 7 positions match TRBD1. The CDR3 totals 16 residues. Trimming took 7 bases from V and 3 from J; bases not matched to a gene: 14. The germline gives CDR1 SNHLY, CDR2 FYNNEI. The CDR3 sequence is CASILGGRGEDTEAFF. The CDR3 nucleotides read TGTGCCAGCATTCTAGGGGGCAGAGGAGAGGACACTGAAGCTTTCTTT.

The V call is TRBV24-1, the J call TRBJ2-1; possible D gene TRBD2, 6 bases. Trimming cost V 10 bases and J 8 bases, with 20 bases left between them. Germline values: CDR1 KGHDR, CDR2 SFDVKD. CDR3 length equals 14 residues. CDR3 protein: CATGTGWRFDEQFF. The CDR3 DNA is TGTGCCACTGGGACTGGATGGAGATTTGATGAGCAGTTCTTC.

V and J are TRBV30 and TRBJ1-6; D not resolved. In germline, CDR1 is GTSNPN, CDR2 SVGIG (reference sequence). The CDR3 extends over 14 amino acids. The ends were cut back, 5 bases at V and 7 bases at J, with 15 bases in the middle. In DNA, the CDR3 is TGTGCCTGGTCGAAGACGGGGAGCAATTCACCCCTCCACTTT. Its translation: CAWSKTGSNSPLHF.

The J gene is TRBJ1-2, the V gene TRBV6-5; possible D gene TRBD1, 6 bases. Trimming removed 0 bases at V and 8 bases at J, with 10 bases between. The CDR3 consists of 13 residues. The germline gives CDR1 MNHEY, CDR2 SVGAGI. Written as DNA, the CDR3 is TGTGCCAGCAGTTACTCTTGGGGGGGCGGCTACACCTTC. Translation gives CASSYSWGGGYTF.

The table lists this clone with a few counts. J is TRBJ1-1 and V is TRBV7-2; D is undetermined. V was clipped by 1 base and J by 5 bases, with 8 bases between them. The CDR3 is 13 amino acids. Germline V CDR1 and CDR2: SGHTA, FQGNSA. The CDR3 is CASSLDIWTEAFF. CDR3 nucleotides: TGTGCCAGCAGCTTAGACATCTGGACTGAAGCTTTCTTT.

The chain carries TRBV5-4 and TRBJ2-1, with 11 bases aligning to TRBD2. This CDR3 comprises 15 residues. With 1 base clipped from V and 10 bases from J, the junction kept 7 bases outside the gene matches. Germline CDR1 SGHNT, CDR2 YYREEE (reference sequence). The CDR3: CASSLRVAGGIEQFF. DNA of the CDR3: TGTGCCAGCAGCTTGAGAGTAGCGGGAGGGATAGAGCAGTTCTTC.

The chain recombines TRBV5-5 with TRBJ2-3, with a possible D match to TRBD1 (6 bases). Germline CDR1 is SGHKS and CDR2 is YYEKEE (reference sequence). Trimming took 0 bases from V and 5 from J, leaving 19 bases between them. CDR3 length: 17 amino acids. CDR3 residues: CASSLDHRVTLIDTQYF. In DNA form, the CDR3 reads TGTGCCAGCAGCTTGGACCACAGGGTCACTTTGATAGATACGCAGTATTTT.

The rearrangement joins TRBV5-6 to TRBJ2-7, with 7 bases aligning to TRBD2. V was pared by 2 bases and J by 4 bases, with 12 bases of the junction left unmatched. The CDR3 runs 16 residues. Germline V gives CDR1 SGHDT, CDR2 YYEEEE. The CDR3 loop reads CASSFRAVAGAYEQYF. DNA for the CDR3: TGTGCCAGCAGCTTTAGGGCAGTAGCGGGTGCGTACGAGCAGTACTTC.

This clone was seen just once. The rearrangement uses TRBV6-6 and TRBJ2-5; D gene unclear. Germline CDR1 and CDR2: MNHNY and SVGAGI (reference sequence). This CDR3 region has 12 residues. Trimming took 7 bases from V and 7 from J, leaving 13 bases between them. CDR3 in DNA: TGTGCCAGCAAAGCCCTTGGTGGGACCCAGTACTTC. Its protein product is CASKALGGTQYF.

The chain uses TRBV28 and TRBJ2-3; unclear D gene. V lost 4 bases, J lost 4 bases, and 15 bases lay in between. The CDR3 extends over 15 amino acids. The germline gives CDR1 MDHEN, CDR2 SYDVKM. The CDR3 sequence: CASSSSSLDPDTQYF. The CDR3 bases are TGTGCCAGCAGTTCCTCCTCCCTAGATCCAGATACGCAGTATTTT.

This chain uses TRBV25-1 with TRBJ2-1, with D possibly TRBD1 on 5 matching bases. V lost 2 bases to trimming and J lost 0 bases, with 14 bases between them. The germline gives CDR1 MGHDK, CDR2 SYGVNS. There are 17 residues in the CDR3. DNA of the CDR3: TGTGCCAGCAGTGAAGGGTACAGGCAAAGCTCCTACAATGAGCAGTTCTTC. Amino acid sequence: CASSEGYRQSSYNEQFF. Combining the CDR3 with reference TRBV25-1 and TRBJ2-1 gives the whole variable domain EADIYQTPRYLVIGTGKKITLECSQTMGHDKMYWYQQDPGMELHLIHYSYGVNSTEKGDLSSESTVSRIRTEHFPLTLESARPSHTSQYLCASSEGYRQSSYNEQFFGPGTRLTVL.

This clone occurred a few times. The rearrangement joins TRBV29-1 to TRBJ2-5; 11 bases are a match to TRBD2. The CDR3 has 14 amino acids. From germline, CDR1 is SQVTM and CDR2 ANQGSEA. Unmatched junction bases numbered 11, after V lost 7 bases and J lost 7 bases. The CDR3 DNA sequence: TGCAGCGCACGGCCTAGCGGGGGGTTTGGGACCCAGTACTTC. The encoded protein is CSARPSGGFGTQYF.

The chain is built from TRBV5-4 and TRBJ2-7, with TRBD2 matching over 7 bases. The CDR3 sequence is 13 residues long. Per the germline V gene, CDR1 is SGHNT and CDR2 is YYREEE (reference sequence). V gave up 6 bases and J gave up 2 bases; unmatched junction bases: 5. The DNA for the CDR3 is TGTGCCAGCACCCCCAGCGGGACCTACGAGCAGTACTTC. This sequence encodes CASTPSGTYEQYF.